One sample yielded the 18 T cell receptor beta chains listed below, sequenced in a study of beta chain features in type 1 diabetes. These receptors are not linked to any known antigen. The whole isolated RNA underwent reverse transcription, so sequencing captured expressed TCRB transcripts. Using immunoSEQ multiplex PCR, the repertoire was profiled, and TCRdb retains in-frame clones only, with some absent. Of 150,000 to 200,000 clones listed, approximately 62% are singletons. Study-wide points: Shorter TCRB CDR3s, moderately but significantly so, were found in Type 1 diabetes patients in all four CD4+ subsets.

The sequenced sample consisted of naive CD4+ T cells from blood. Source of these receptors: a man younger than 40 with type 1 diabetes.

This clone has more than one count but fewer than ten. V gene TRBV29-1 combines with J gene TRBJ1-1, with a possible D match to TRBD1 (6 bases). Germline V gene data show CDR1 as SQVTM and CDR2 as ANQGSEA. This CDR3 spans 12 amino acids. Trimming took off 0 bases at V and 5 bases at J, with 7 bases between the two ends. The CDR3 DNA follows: TGCAGCGTTGAAGACAGGGGTACTGAAGCTTTCTTT. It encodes CSVEDRGTEAFF.

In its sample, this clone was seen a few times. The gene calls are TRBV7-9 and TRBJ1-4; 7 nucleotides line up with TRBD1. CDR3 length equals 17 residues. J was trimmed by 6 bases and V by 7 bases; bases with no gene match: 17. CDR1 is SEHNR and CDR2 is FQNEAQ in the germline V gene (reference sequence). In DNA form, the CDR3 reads TGTGCCAGCACCGAAAGACCGCCGCAAGGGGGCTATGAAAAACTGTTTTTT. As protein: CASTERPPQGGYEKLFF.

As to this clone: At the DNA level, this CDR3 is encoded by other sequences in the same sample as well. CDR3 residues: CASSLSQETQYF. CDR3 in DNA: TGTGCCAGCAGCTTAAGCCAAGAGACCCAGTACTTC. The chain carries TRBV5-4 and TRBJ2-5; no definite D call. V lost 2 bases to trimming and J lost 1 base, with 3 bases between them. Germline CDR1 SGHNT, CDR2 YYREEE (reference sequence). This CDR3 is built from 12 residues.

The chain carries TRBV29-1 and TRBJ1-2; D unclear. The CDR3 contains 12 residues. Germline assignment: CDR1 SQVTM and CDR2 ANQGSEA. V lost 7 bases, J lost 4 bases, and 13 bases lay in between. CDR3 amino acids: CSAAYEAYGYTF. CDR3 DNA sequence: TGCAGCGCCGCCTACGAGGCCTATGGCTACACCTTC.

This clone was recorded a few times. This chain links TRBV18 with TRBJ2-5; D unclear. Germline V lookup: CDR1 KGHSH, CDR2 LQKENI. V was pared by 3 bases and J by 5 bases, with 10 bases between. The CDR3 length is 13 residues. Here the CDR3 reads CASSPTDKETQYF. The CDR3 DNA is TGTGCCAGCTCACCCACAGACAAGGAGACCCAGTACTTC.

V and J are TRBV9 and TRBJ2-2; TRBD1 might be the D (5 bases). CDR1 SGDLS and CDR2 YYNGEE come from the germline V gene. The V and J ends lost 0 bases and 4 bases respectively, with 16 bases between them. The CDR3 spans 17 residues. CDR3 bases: TGTGCCAGCAGCGTAGTATTGGACATTGGCCTCACCGGGGAGCTGTTTTTT. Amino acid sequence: CASSVVLDIGLTGELFF. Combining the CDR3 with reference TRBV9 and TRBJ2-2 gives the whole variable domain DSGVTQTPKHLITATGQRVTLRCSPRSGDLSVYWYQQSLDQGLQFLIQYYNGEERAKGNILERFSAQQFPDLHSELNLSSLELGDSALYFCASSVVLDIGLTGELFFGEGSRLTVL.

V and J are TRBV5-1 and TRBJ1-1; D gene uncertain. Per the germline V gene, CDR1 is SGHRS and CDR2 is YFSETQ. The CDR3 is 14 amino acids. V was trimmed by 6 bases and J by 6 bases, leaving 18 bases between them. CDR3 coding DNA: TGCGCCAGCACTTACCTCGCGGGTGGCCCTGAAGCTTTCTTT. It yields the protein CASTYLAGGPEAFF. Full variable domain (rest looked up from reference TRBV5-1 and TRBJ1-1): KAGVTQTPRYLIKTRGQQVTLSCSPISGHRSVSWYQQTPGQGLQFLFEYFSETQRNKGNFPGRFSGRQFSNSRSEMNVSTLELGDSALYLCASTYLAGGPEAFFGQGTRLTVV.

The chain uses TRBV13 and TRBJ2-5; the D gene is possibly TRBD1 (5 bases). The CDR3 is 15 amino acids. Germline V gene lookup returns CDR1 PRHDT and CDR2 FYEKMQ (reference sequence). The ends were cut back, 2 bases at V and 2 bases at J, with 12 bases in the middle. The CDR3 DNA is TGTGCCAGCAGCTTAAAGTCAGGGCGACAAGAGACCCAGTACTTC. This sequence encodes CASSLKSGRQETQYF.

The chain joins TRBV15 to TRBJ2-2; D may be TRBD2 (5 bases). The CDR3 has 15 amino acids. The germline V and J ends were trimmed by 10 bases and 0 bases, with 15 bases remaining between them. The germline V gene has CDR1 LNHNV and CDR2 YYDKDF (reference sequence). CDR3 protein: CASRGLGSNTGELFF. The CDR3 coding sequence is TGTGCCAGCCGGGGTTTAGGGTCGAACACCGGGGAGCTGTTTTTT.

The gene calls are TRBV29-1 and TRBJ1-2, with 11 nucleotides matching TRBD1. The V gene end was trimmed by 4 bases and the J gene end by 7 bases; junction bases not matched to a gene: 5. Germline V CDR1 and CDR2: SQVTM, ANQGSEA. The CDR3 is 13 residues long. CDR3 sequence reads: CSVVDRGQGGYTF. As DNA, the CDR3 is TGCAGCGTTGTGGACAGGGGGCAGGGTGGCTACACCTTC.

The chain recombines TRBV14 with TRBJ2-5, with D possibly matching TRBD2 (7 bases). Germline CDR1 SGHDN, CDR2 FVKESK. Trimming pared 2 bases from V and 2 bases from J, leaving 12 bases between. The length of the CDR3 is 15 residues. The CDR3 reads CASSQWRGPQETQYF. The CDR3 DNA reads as TGTGCCAGCAGCCAATGGCGGGGGCCTCAAGAGACCCAGTACTTC.

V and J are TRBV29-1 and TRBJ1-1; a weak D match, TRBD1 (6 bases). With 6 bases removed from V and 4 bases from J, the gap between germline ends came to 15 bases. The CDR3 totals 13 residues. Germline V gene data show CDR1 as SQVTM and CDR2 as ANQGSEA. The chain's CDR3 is CSVAGQKGTEAFF. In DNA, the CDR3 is TGCAGCGTCGCCGGACAGAAGGGCACTGAAGCTTTCTTT.

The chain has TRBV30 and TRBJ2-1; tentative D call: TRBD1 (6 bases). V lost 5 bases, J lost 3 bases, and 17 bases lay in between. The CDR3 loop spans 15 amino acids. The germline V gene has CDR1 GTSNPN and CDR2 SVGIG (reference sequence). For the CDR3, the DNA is TGTGCCTGGTCCCCCGAGGGGGTGGTCTACAATGAGCAGTTCTTC. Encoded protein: CAWSPEGVVYNEQFF.

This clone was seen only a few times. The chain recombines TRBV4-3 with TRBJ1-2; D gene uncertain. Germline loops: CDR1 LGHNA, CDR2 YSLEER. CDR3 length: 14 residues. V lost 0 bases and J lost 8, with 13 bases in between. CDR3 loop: CASSQDRVIPGYTF. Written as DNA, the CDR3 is TGCGCCAGCAGCCAAGATCGTGTCATCCCCGGCTACACCTTC.

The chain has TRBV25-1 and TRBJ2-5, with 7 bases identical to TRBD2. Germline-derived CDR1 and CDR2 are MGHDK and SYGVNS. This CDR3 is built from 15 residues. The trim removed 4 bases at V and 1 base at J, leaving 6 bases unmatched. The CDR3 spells CASSVAPGGQETQYF. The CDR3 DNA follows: TGTGCCAGCAGTGTCGCACCGGGGGGCCAAGAGACCCAGTACTTC.

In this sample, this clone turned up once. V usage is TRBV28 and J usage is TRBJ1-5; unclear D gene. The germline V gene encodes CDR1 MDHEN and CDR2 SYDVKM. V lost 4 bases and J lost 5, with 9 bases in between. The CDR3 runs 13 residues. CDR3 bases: TGTGCCAGCAGTTACGGATCTCATCAGCCCCAGCATTTT. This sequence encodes CASSYGSHQPQHF.

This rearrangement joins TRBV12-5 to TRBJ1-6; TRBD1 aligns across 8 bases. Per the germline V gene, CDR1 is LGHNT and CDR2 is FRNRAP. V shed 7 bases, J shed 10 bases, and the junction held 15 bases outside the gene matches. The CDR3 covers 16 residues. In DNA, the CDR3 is TGTGCTAGTGACAAGTTTACCAGGGGGCTAGACTCACCCCTCCACTTT. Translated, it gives CASDKFTRGLDSPLHF.

The CDR3: CSVERDRGDNEQFF. As DNA, the CDR3 is TGCAGCGTAGAAAGGGACAGGGGCGACAATGAGCAGTTCTTC. This chain uses TRBV29-1 with TRBJ2-1, with 10 bases matching TRBD1. The V gene end was trimmed by 6 bases and the J gene end by 5 bases; junction bases not matched to a gene: 7. The germline CDR1 and CDR2 sequences are SQVTM and ANQGSEA. This CDR3 spans 14 amino acids.